Below are 2 T cell receptor beta chains sequenced from a single sample in a study of shared clonotypes between healthy human individuals. Libraries were prepared by immunoSEQ multiplex PCR; TCRdb keeps only in-frame clonotypes and omits some of them. This table holds more than 600,000 clones, around 92% found once. Naive CD8 cells lacked CD45RO and underwent positive selection for CCR7, leaving out terminally differentiated effector memory CD45RA+ cells. Material for sequencing was naive CD8+ T cells sorted from blood. These receptors originate from a man aged 25 to 40 in good health.

This rearrangement joins TRBV7-2 to TRBJ2-7; 8 bases match TRBD1. This CDR3 region has 14 residues. V gave up 6 bases and J gave up 2 bases; unmatched junction bases: 6. Germline-derived CDR1 and CDR2 are SGHTA and FQGNSA. Written as DNA, the CDR3 is TGTGCCAGCAGTTCCGGGACAGGCGCCTACGAGCAGTACTTC. Protein sequence: CASSSGTGAYEQYF.

The chain joins TRBV5-1 to TRBJ2-1; tentatively, D is TRBD1 (6 bases). Germline CDR1 is SGHRS and CDR2 is YFSETQ. Deletions cut 5 bases from V and 8 bases from J, with 14 bases between. The CDR3 sequence is 13 residues long. CDR3 residues: CASRQGPLDEQFF. Here the CDR3 DNA reads TGCGCCAGCAGGCAGGGGCCTTTAGATGAGCAGTTCTTC.